The 5 T cell receptor beta chains listed next were all sequenced from one sample in a study of prognosis after radiotherapy for stage I lung cancer listed by TCRdb under 2021. Sequencing relied on an Illumina HiSeq 3000. Two rounds of multiplex PCR on genomic DNA were used to amplify the TCR beta CDR3 region. In the first PCR round, primers specific to each TRBV and TRBJ gene were used, and the primer sequences were filed in Chinese patent CN105087789A. The public reads were reanalyzed by TCRdb: fastp trimming at Q25, MiXCR alignment, in-frame beta chains only. When rows share a CDR3 protein, they turn into one entry using the most common DNA and genes. The sample table holds about 20,000 distinct CDR3 sequences, of which roughly 44% were seen once. The ten largest account for approximately 31% of the sample. Sample: PBMCs, taken before or after stereotactic body radiation therapy (not recorded which). The source is a donor over 45 with non-small cell lung cancer.

Points on this clonotype: A read error may explain this, as a much larger clone is one base away. This rearrangement joins TRBV5-1 to TRBJ1-1; D gene uncertain. Germline values: CDR1 SGHRS, CDR2 YFSETQ. The CDR3 runs 13 residues. In DNA, the CDR3 is TGCACCAGCAGCTTCGAACTGAACACTGAAGCTTTCTTT. Protein sequence: CTSSFELNTEAFF. Drawing the rest from reference TRBV5-1 and TRBJ1-1, the complete variable domain is KAGVTQTPRYLIKTRGQQVTLSCSPISGHRSVSWYQQTPGQGLQFLFEYFSETQRNKGNFPGRFSGRQFSNSRSEMNVSTLELGDSALYLCTSSFELNTEAFFGQGTRLTVV.

This clonotype came up a few times. A read error may explain this, as a much larger clone is one base away. The J gene is TRBJ1-4, the V gene TRBV28, with no clear D. V lost 3 bases and J lost 4, with 12 bases in between. The germline gives CDR1 MDHEN, CDR2 SYDVKM. This CDR3 contains 15 residues. The chain's CDR3 is CASSFSRTFNEKLFF. CDR3 nucleotide sequence: TGTGCCAGCAGTTTTAGCAGAACATTTAATGAAAAACTGTTTTTT. Full variable domain (rest looked up from reference TRBV28 and TRBJ1-4): DVKVTQSSRYLVKRTGEKVFLECVQDMDHENMFWYRQDPGLGLRLIYFSYDVKMKEKGDIPEGYSVSREKKERFSLILESASTNQTSMYLCASSFSRTFNEKLFFGSGTQLSVL.

This clonotype was observed a handful of times. This CDR3 fails to terminate in the conserved phenylalanine or tryptophan, so it likely reflects a read error. The chain employs TRBV4-2 and TRBJ1-1; no reliable D call. The V end lost 1 base, the J end lost 0 bases, and 6 bases lay between the germline ends. The V gene's germline CDR1 is LGHNA and CDR2 YNFKEQ. The CDR3 spans 14 residues. The CDR3 loop reads CASSQVQMNTEAFL. The CDR3 nucleotides read TGTGCCAGCAGCCAAGTACAGATGAACACTGAAGCTTTCCTT.

This chain links TRBV6-1 with TRBJ1-2; 7 bases are shared with TRBD1. V shed 6 bases and J 8 bases; nucleotides not matched to a gene: 12. The germline gives CDR1 MNHNS, CDR2 SASEGT. The CDR3 spans 14 residues. CDR3: CASSSTGRGVGYTF. Here the CDR3 DNA reads TGTGCCAGCAGCTCGACAGGGAGGGGAGTAGGCTACACCTTC.

This clonotype counts as medium-sized (0.01 to 0.1%). The V call is TRBV2, the J call TRBJ2-7, with 10 nucleotides matching TRBD2. CDR3 size: 14 residues. V gave up 11 bases and J gave up 2 bases; unmatched junction bases: 9. Germline V gene lookup returns CDR1 SNHLY and CDR2 FYNNEI. The CDR3 DNA is TGTGCCGGGAGGCTGGGACTAGCGCCCTACGAGCAGTACTTC. It codes for CAGRLGLAPYEQYF.